The TCR beta chain described here comes from a study of regulatory T cells in long-lasting Graves disease. The CDR3 spans 14 residues. V lost 7 bases to trimming and J lost 6 bases; unmatched junction nucleotides: 7. The germline V gene encodes CDR1 SNHLY and CDR2 FYNNEI. Construction of TCR beta libraries relied on iRepertoire HTBI primers and on Arm-PCR targeting CDR3 regions. In TCRdb, the multiplex PCR reads were re-called with MiXCR into one record per CDR3 protein. The sample lists roughly 320,000 distinct CDR3 sequences; 16% were seen once. The sample's time point: newly diagnosed GD, antithyroid drugs for less than 3 months. PBMC-extracted RNA yielded the TCR library. A further study also used this sample, focusing on T cells in Graves' hyperthyroidism and ophthalmopathy.

The sample here was peripheral blood mononuclear cells (PBMCs), taken at new diagnosis, from a patient treated with antithyroid drugs. V and J are TRBV2 and TRBJ1-5; 9 nucleotides match TRBD1. The TCR sequence derives from a man aged 40-49 years with Graves disease. This CDR3 is CASTYTGGLQPQHF. CDR3 DNA: TGTGCCAGCACCTATACAGGGGGCCTTCAGCCCCAGCATTTT. Full variable domain (rest looked up from reference TRBV2 and TRBJ1-5): EPEVTQTPSHQVTQMGQEVILRCVPISNHLYFYWYRQILGQKVEFLVSFYNNEISEKSEIFDDQFSVERPDGSNFTLKIRSTKLEDSAMYFCASTYTGGLQPQHFGDGTRLSIL.